A selection of T cell receptor beta chains follows, all from one sample in a study of CD8+ T cells in alopecia areata. Some clones are missing from TCRdb's copy, which holds only in-frame ones; the method was immunoSEQ multiplex PCR. The sample includes roughly 120,000 clones, 55% to 60% of them seen just once. The source material was CD4+ T cells sorted from blood, sampled at week 24, from a patient treated with tofacitinib. Receptor source: a human donor with alopecia areata. Both conserved end residues are part of each CDR3. Part of the rows lack a size; the others show once, few, many or a class for expanded clones.

v_call	clone_size	j_call	cdr3_aa
TRBV30	NA	TRBJ1-5	CAWSVGGNQPQHF
TRBV4-2	NA	TRBJ2-7	CASSQGLFYEQYF
TRBV28	NA	TRBJ1-5	CASSPGDRYQPQHF
TRBV5-1	NA	TRBJ1-6	CASSLADGVLSPLHF
TRBV5-1	NA	TRBJ2-2	CASSPRAEVGELFF
TRBV7-2	few	TRBJ2-7	CASSSPGQGASYF
TRBV7-9	NA	TRBJ2-7	CASSLPPRLGYEQYF
TRBV14	few	TRBJ1-2	CASSPVGDRERDGYTF
TRBV10-3	NA	TRBJ2-5	CAISESQASETQYF
TRBV5-1	NA	TRBJ2-5	CASSHGGSGQTQYF
TRBV10-3	few	TRBJ2-3	CAIGGNGGKDTQYF
TRBV27	NA	TRBJ1-1	CASRSGWTSNTEAFF
TRBV27	NA	TRBJ1-2	CASSYLVGSNYGYTF
TRBV9	NA	TRBJ2-3	CASSVGTHSGTDTQYF
TRBV4-3	NA	TRBJ2-5	CASSLTGRGETQYF
TRBV29-1	few	TRBJ1-1	CSVEKDPPLRTF
TRBV11-1	NA	TRBJ2-5	CASSFRLTGETQYF
TRBV5-1	NA	TRBJ2-3	CASSLDRDSTDTQYF
TRBV29-1	few	TRBJ1-1	CSVHRDRGSEAFF
TRBV29-1	NA	TRBJ2-7	CSVAGRPYEQYF
TRBV19	NA	TRBJ1-6	CASSAQGATDSPLHF
TRBV11-3	few	TRBJ2-2	CANLVGQGRTGELFF
TRBV29-1	few	TRBJ2-1	CSVVVTAGGREQFF
TRBV18	NA	TRBJ2-5	CASSFTTGTEETQYF
TRBV2	once	TRBJ2-3	CASTFTDTQYF
TRBV5-1	NA	TRBJ1-2	CASSLGTGTGDGYTF
TRBV7-3	once	TRBJ1-1	CASSSQGVGTEAFF
TRBV6-1	NA	TRBJ2-5	CASSDPRDRGVGETQYF
TRBV29-1	NA	TRBJ1-5	CSVPPLLSNQPQHF
TRBV4-3	NA	TRBJ1-2	CASSQTGVYGYTF
TRBV29-1	NA	TRBJ1-2	CSVEAQGQNKGYTF
TRBV2	NA	TRBJ2-1	CASSSMTSNEQFF
TRBV18	NA	TRBJ2-7	CASSPRNRDRGLEQYF
TRBV15	NA	TRBJ2-5	CATSRPQGQETQYF
TRBV30	NA	TRBJ2-5	CAWSGGLTGTQYF
TRBV29-1	NA	TRBJ1-2	CSARGGEDNYGYTF
TRBV4-3	NA	TRBJ2-5	CASSQEGTAQETQYF
TRBV7-9	NA	TRBJ1-2	CASSLRGGDGYTF
TRBV18	NA	TRBJ2-1	CASSPGGDGRDEQFF
TRBV7-3	NA	TRBJ1-1	CASSSTGTGANTEAFF
TRBV7-2	few	TRBJ2-7	CASSLGTSGYYEQYF
TRBV6-6	NA	TRBJ1-2	CASSLVGNYGYTF
TRBV4-1	few	TRBJ2-1	CASSLGGPGYNEQFF
TRBV7-9	few	TRBJ2-7	CASESRGGYEQYF
TRBV2	NA	TRBJ1-2	CASSWTGDYGYTF
TRBV7-9	few	TRBJ1-2	CASSLETDYTF
TRBV20-1	NA	TRBJ2-7	CSAYSGGEQYF
TRBV5-1	NA	TRBJ2-7	CASSFGQGLYEQYF
TRBV5-1	NA	TRBJ1-2	CASSSDNPNYGYTF
TRBV27	NA	TRBJ2-3	CASGRTERYF
TRBV2	NA	TRBJ1-1	CASSSELNTEAFF
TRBV29-1	once	TRBJ1-1	CSVDGNTEAFF
TRBV9	NA	TRBJ2-5	CASSVAGTFQETQYF
TRBV29-1	few	TRBJ2-5	CSAESGGETQYF
TRBV5-1	few	TRBJ1-6	CASSPLDRENSPLHF
TRBV30	NA	TRBJ2-5	CAWSHGLAGTHQETQYF
TRBV11-3	NA	TRBJ1-6	CASSPGDSPLHF